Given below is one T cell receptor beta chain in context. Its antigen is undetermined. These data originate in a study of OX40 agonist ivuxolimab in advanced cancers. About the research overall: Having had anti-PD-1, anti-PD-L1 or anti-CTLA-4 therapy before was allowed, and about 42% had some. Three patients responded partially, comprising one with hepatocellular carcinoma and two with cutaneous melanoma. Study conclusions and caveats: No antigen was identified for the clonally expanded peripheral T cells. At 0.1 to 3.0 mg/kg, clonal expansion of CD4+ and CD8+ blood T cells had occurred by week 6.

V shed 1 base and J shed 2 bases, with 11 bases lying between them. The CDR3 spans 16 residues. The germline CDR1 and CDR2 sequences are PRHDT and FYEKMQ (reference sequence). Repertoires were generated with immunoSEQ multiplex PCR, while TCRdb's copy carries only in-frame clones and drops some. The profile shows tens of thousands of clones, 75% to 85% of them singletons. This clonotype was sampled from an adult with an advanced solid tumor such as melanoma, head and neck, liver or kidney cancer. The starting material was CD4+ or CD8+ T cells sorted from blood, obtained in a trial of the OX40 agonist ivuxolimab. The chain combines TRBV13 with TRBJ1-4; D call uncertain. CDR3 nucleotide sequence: TGTGCCAGCAGCTTAGACAAGCCGGGGACTAATGAAAAACTGTTTTTT. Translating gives CASSLDKPGTNEKLFF.